Below, 19 T cell receptor beta chains from the same sample are listed, as sequenced in a study of response to subunit inactivated influenza vaccine. TCRdb re-called the RT-PCR reads through MiXCR, storing one row per CDR3 protein. The sample comprises 650,000 to 800,000 distinct CDR3 sequences, about a fifth of which are singletons, and about a tenth rests with the top ten. This material consisted of PBMCs from blood, taken around 5 days after vaccination. The receptors here all came from a middle-aged man who received an inactivated influenza vaccine.

The chain uses TRBV30 and TRBJ1-1, with D hard to call. The CDR3 has 13 amino acids. In germline, CDR1 is GTSNPN, CDR2 SVGIG (reference sequence). The germline V and J ends were trimmed by 3 bases and 5 bases, with 13 bases remaining between them. CDR3 protein: CAWSRSGRTEAFF. In DNA, the CDR3 is TGTGCCTGGAGCAGATCGGGGAGGACTGAAGCTTTCTTT.

J is TRBJ1-1 and V is TRBV6-5; D possibly corresponds to TRBD1 (5 bases). This CDR3 has 12 amino acids. Germline assignment: CDR1 MNHEY and CDR2 SVGAGI. V was clipped by 6 bases and J by 8 bases, with 13 bases between them. Here the CDR3 DNA reads TGTGCCAGCAGCGAATCAGGACACGAAGCTTTCTTT. It specifies CASSESGHEAFF.

Only a few counts were recorded for this clonotype. The V and J genes are TRBV5-1 and TRBJ2-3, with 7 bases identical to TRBD2. The CDR3 totals 15 residues. The J segment lost 11 bases and the V segment lost 5 bases, leaving 17 bases of the junction unmatched. Germline V gives CDR1 SGHRS, CDR2 YFSETQ. The CDR3 reads CASSSEGLPGTEQYF. The CDR3 coding sequence is TGCGCCAGCAGTTCGGAGGGACTACCGGGTACGGAGCAGTATTTT.

The chain links TRBV20-1 to TRBJ2-5; 7 bases align to TRBD2. V shed 3 bases, J shed 4 bases, and the junction held 2 bases outside the gene matches. CDR1 is DFQATT, CDR2 SNEGSKA, per germline (reference sequence). CDR3 length: 12 residues. In nucleotides, the CDR3 is TGCAGTGCTAGCACTAGCGTAGAGACCCAGTACTTC. This encodes CSASTSVETQYF.

This clonotype came up many times. The chain uses TRBV12-3 or TRBV12-4 and TRBJ1-1, with a weak D call TRBD1 (6 bases). Trimming pared 10 bases from V and 11 bases from J, leaving 20 bases between. The CDR3 loop spans 12 amino acids. CDR3 region: CATQGGGGWAFF. The CDR3 DNA sequence: TGTGCCACCCAAGGGGGGGGCGGCTGGGCTTTCTTT.

This clonotype was seen only a few times. This rearrangement joins TRBV28 to TRBJ1-6, with no clear D. CDR3 length: 16 residues. Germline-derived CDR1 and CDR2 are MDHEN and SYDVKM. Trimming removed 5 bases at V and 7 bases at J, with 18 bases between. CDR3 coding DNA: TGTGCCAGCAGTCACCTCGTTTGGGAGTACAATTCACCCCTCCACTTT. Translating gives CASSHLVWEYNSPLHF.

The V call is TRBV4-2, the J call TRBJ2-5, with 14 bases matching TRBD2. Germline V gives CDR1 LGHNA, CDR2 YNFKEQ. The V gene end was trimmed by 4 bases and the J gene end by 4 bases; junction bases not matched to a gene: 5. This CDR3 spans 16 amino acids. CDR3 region: CASSPFGLAGGETQYF. As DNA, the CDR3 is TGTGCCAGCAGCCCATTTGGACTAGCGGGAGGAGAGACCCAGTACTTC.

The V call is TRBV6-2 or TRBV6-3, the J call TRBJ2-1; 8 positions match TRBD2. Trimming took 8 bases from V and 6 from J; bases not matched to a gene: 12. The CDR3 is made up of 15 amino acids. Germline V gene sequence: CDR1 MNHEY, CDR2 SVGEGT. The DNA for the CDR3 is TGTGCCAGCCTCCCAGTAGCGGGAACGATCAATGAGCAGTTCTTC. Its translation: CASLPVAGTINEQFF.

This chain's CDR3 is CASSVNLAGGQFF. In DNA form, the CDR3 reads TGTGCCAGCAGTGTCAACTTAGCGGGAGGCCAGTTCTTC. The V call is TRBV28, the J call TRBJ2-1, with 10 bases identical to TRBD2. CDR3 size: 13 residues. Germline V lookup: CDR1 MDHEN, CDR2 SYDVKM. V shed 5 bases and J 13 bases; nucleotides not matched to a gene: 8.

This clonotype was observed many times. The chain has TRBV29-1 and TRBJ1-1; TRBD1 agrees at 9 bases. V trimming: 4 bases; J trimming: 11 bases; junction bases outside the gene matches: 8. The germline gives CDR1 SQVTM, CDR2 ANQGSEA. The CDR3 length is 12 residues. This chain's CDR3 is CSVVGQGREAFF. The CDR3 nucleotides read TGCAGCGTTGTGGGACAGGGTCGGGAGGCTTTCTTT.

V and J are TRBV20-1 and TRBJ2-5; D call uncertain. Germline CDR1 reads DFQATT; CDR2 reads SNEGSKA (reference sequence). CDR3 length equals 11 residues. The ends were cut back, 3 bases at V and 5 bases at J, with 7 bases in the middle. CDR3 in amino acids: CSASVSETQYF. The CDR3 DNA sequence: TGCAGTGCTAGTGTATCGGAGACCCAGTACTTC.

In this sample, this clonotype turned up once. This sequence joins TRBV6-2 or TRBV6-3 and TRBJ1-5; D possibly corresponds to TRBD1 (5 bases). Deletions cut 0 bases from V and 1 base from J, with 22 bases between. Germline-derived CDR1 and CDR2 are MNHEY and SVGEGT. The CDR3 has 20 amino acids. CDR3 region: CASSYSRDEQRVVSNQPQHF. CDR3 sequence (DNA): TGTGCCAGCAGTTACTCTAGGGACGAACAACGCGTGGTCAGCAATCAGCCCCAGCATTTT.

This rearrangement joins TRBV7-6 to TRBJ2-5, with 11 positions matching TRBD2. The junction had 12 bases not matched to a gene; V was cut back by 5 bases and J by 4 bases. Germline CDR1 is SGHVS and CDR2 is FNYEAQ. The CDR3 runs 17 residues. The CDR3 DNA follows: TGTGCCAGCAGCGTCATAGCGGGAGGGAGGATCGGAGAGACCCAGTACTTC. Translated: CASSVIAGGRIGETQYF.

There are a few counts of this clonotype. The rearrangement uses TRBV7-3 and TRBJ2-2, with a weak D call TRBD1 (6 bases). Germline V gene lookup returns CDR1 SGHTA and CDR2 FQGTGA. V dropped 2 bases and J dropped 5 bases, with 15 bases sitting between them. The CDR3 totals 16 residues. CDR3 nucleotide sequence: TGTGCCAGCAGCTTAGGGGGCTTGAGAGGAACCGGGGAGCTGTTTTTT. The encoded protein is CASSLGGLRGTGELFF.

This clonotype occurred many times. One end of the junction varies from germline; a read error may be responsible. The chain links TRBV7-2 to TRBJ2-5; D is ambiguous. Germline CDR1 and CDR2: SGHTA and FQGNSA. The CDR3 consists of 13 residues. CDR3 DNA: TGTGCCAGCAGTTTAGGTGTACGGGAGACCCAGTACTTC. It specifies CASSLGVRETQYF. Combining the CDR3 with reference TRBV7-2 and TRBJ2-5 gives the whole variable domain GAGVSQSPSNKVTEKGKDVELRCDPISGHTALYWYRQSLGQGLEFLIYFQGNSAPDKSGLPSDRFSAERTGGSVSTLTIQRTQQEDSAVYLCASSLGVRETQYFGPGTRLLVL.

This clonotype was counted a few times. The chain links TRBV6-1 to TRBJ1-5, with D possibly matching TRBD1 (6 bases). Trimming shortened V by 5 bases and J by 2 bases, and 19 bases separated the two germline ends. In germline, CDR1 is MNHNS, CDR2 SASEGT. This CDR3 is built from 17 residues. The CDR3, as DNA: TGTGCCAGCAGTCCAGCCTTCCGGGGGCGAGGCAATCAGCCCCAGCATTTT. Protein product: CASSPAFRGRGNQPQHF.

This chain uses TRBV7-3 with TRBJ2-1; no clear D. Germline V CDR1 and CDR2: SGHTA, FQGTGA. There are 16 residues in the CDR3. Trimming took off 5 bases at V and 0 bases at J, with 14 bases between the two ends. The CDR3 coding sequence is TGTGCCAGCAGCCCCACCCTCCGACACTCCTACAATGAGCAGTTCTTC. It yields the protein CASSPTLRHSYNEQFF.

This clonotype occurred many times. The chain couples TRBV4-2 to TRBJ2-4; D is possibly TRBD1 (6 bases). Germline CDR1 LGHNA, CDR2 YNFKEQ. This CDR3 comprises 18 residues. V was shortened by 0 bases and J by 0 bases, with 15 bases between the two germline ends. The CDR3: CASSQDFRTVAAKNIQYF. The CDR3 DNA sequence: TGTGCCAGCAGCCAAGACTTTCGGACAGTTGCAGCCAAAAACATTCAGTACTTC.

This sequence joins TRBV20-1 and TRBJ2-7; TRBD2 agrees at 7 bases. Germline V gene lookup returns CDR1 DFQATT and CDR2 SNEGSKA (reference sequence). The CDR3 totals 12 residues. V dropped 3 bases and J dropped 3; count of bases not matched to a gene: 2. CDR3 bases: TGCAGTGCTAGGACTAGCAGCTACGAGCAGTACTTC. It encodes CSARTSSYEQYF.